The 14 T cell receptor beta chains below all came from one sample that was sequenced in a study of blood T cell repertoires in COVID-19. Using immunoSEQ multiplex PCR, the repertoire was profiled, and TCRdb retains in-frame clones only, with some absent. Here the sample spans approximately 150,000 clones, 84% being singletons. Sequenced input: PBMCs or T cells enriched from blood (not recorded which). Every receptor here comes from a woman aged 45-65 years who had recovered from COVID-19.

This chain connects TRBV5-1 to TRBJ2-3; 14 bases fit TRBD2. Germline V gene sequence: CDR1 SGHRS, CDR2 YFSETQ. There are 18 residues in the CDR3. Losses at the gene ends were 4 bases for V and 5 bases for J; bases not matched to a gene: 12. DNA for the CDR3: TGCGCCAGCAGCATTGAATCGACTAGCGGGGGGGTGAAAGATACGCAGTATTTT. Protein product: CASSIESTSGGVKDTQYF.

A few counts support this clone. The CDR3 DNA is TGTGCCAGCAGCGCAATAGGGACAGCATCCACCGGGGAGCTGTTTTTT. It codes for CASSAIGTASTGELFF. V and J are TRBV7-9 and TRBJ2-2, with 7 bases lining up with TRBD1. The V and J ends lost 5 bases and 4 bases, in that order; junction bases with no gene match: 10. Germline CDR1 SEHNR, CDR2 FQNEAQ (reference sequence). This CDR3 comprises 16 residues.

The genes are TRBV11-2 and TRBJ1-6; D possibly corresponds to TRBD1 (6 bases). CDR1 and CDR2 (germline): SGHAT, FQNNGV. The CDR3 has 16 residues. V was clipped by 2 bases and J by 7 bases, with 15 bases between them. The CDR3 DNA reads TGTGCCAGCAGCTTATATTCCGGACAGCTAAATTCACCCCTCCACTTT. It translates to CASSLYSGQLNSPLHF. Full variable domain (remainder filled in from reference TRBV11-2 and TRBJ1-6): EAGVAQSPRYKIIEKRQSVAFWCNPISGHATLYWYQQILGQGPKLLIQFQNNGVVDDSQLPKDRFSAERLKGVDSTLKIQPAKLEDSAVYLCASSLYSGQLNSPLHFGNGTRLTVT.

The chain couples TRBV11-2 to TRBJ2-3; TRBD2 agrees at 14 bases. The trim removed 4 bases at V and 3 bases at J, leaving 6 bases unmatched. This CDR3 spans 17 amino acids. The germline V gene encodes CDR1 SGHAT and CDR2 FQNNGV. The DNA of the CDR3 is TGTGCCAGCAGCTCTCTCGGACTAGCGGGGGGTACAGATACGCAGTATTTT. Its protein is CASSSLGLAGGTDTQYF.

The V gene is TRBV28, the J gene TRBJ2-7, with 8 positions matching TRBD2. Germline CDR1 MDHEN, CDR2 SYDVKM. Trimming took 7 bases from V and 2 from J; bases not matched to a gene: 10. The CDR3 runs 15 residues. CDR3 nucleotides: TGTGCCAGCACCCTTAGCGGGACCCCCACCTACGAGCAGTACTTC. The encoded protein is CASTLSGTPTYEQYF.

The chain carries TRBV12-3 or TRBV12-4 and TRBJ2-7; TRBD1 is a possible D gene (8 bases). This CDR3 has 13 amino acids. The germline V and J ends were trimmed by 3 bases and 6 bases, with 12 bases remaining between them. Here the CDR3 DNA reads TGTGCCAGCAGTTTCACAGGGGGGGGCGAGCAGTACTTC. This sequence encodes CASSFTGGGEQYF.

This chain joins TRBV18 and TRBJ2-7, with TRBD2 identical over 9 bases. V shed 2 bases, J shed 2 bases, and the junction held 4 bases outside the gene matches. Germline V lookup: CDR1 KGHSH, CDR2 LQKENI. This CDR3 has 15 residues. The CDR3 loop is CASSPGTSSAYEQYF. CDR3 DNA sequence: TGTGCCAGCTCACCAGGGACTAGCAGTGCCTACGAGCAGTACTTC.

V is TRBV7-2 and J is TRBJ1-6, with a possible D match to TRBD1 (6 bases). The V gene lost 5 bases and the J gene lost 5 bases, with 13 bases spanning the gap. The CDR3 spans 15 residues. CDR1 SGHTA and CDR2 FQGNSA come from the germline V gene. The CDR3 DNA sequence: TGTGCCAGCAGCCCGCGACAGGAAAATAATTCACCCCTCCACTTT. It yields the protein CASSPRQENNSPLHF. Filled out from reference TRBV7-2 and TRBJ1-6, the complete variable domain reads GAGVSQSPSNKVTEKGKDVELRCDPISGHTALYWYRQSLGQGLEFLIYFQGNSAPDKSGLPSDRFSAERTGGSVSTLTIQRTQQEDSAVYLCASSPRQENNSPLHFGNGTRLTVT.

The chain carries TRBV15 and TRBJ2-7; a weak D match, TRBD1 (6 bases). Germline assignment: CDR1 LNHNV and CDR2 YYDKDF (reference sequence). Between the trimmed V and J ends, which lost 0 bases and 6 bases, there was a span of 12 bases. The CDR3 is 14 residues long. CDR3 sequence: CATSREDRTPEQYF. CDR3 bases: TGTGCCACCAGCAGAGAGGACAGAACCCCCGAGCAGTACTTC. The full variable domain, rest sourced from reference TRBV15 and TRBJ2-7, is DAMVIQNPRYQVTQFGKPVTLSCSQTLNHNVMYWYQQKSSQAPKLLFHYYDKDFNNEADTPDNFQSRRPNTSFCFLDIRSPGLGDTAMYLCATSREDRTPEQYFGPGTRLTVT.

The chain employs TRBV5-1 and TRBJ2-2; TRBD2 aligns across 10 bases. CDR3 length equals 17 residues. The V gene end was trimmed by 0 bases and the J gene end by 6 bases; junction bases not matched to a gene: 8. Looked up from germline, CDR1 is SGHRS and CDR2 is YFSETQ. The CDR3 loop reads CASSLELAGYGSGELFF. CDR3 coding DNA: TGCGCCAGCAGCTTGGAACTAGCGGGGTATGGGTCCGGGGAGCTGTTTTTT. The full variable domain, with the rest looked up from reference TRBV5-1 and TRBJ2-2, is KAGVTQTPRYLIKTRGQQVTLSCSPISGHRSVSWYQQTPGQGLQFLFEYFSETQRNKGNFPGRFSGRQFSNSRSEMNVSTLELGDSALYLCASSLELAGYGSGELFFGEGSRLTVL.

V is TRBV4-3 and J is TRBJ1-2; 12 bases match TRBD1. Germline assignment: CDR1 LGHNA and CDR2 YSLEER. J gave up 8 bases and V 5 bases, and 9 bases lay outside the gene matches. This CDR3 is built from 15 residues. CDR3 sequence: CASSGRDRGPDGYTF. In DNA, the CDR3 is TGCGCCAGCAGCGGCCGGGACAGGGGGCCTGACGGCTACACCTTC.

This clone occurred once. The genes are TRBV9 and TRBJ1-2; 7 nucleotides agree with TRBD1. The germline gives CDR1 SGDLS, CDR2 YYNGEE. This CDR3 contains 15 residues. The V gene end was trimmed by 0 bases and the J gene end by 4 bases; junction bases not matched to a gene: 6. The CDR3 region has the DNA TGTGCCAGCAGCGTAGGTACCGACAGGGTCTATGGCTACACCTTC. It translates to CASSVGTDRVYGYTF. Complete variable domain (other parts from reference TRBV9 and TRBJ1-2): DSGVTQTPKHLITATGQRVTLRCSPRSGDLSVYWYQQSLDQGLQFLIQYYNGEERAKGNILERFSAQQFPDLHSELNLSSLELGDSALYFCASSVGTDRVYGYTFGSGTRLTVV.

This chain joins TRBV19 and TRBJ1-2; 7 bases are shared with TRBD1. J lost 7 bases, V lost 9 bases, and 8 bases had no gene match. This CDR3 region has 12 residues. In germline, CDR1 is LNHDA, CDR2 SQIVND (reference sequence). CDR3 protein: CASRQGGGGYTF. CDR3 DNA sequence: TGTGCCAGCAGACAGGGTGGCGGTGGCTACACCTTC.

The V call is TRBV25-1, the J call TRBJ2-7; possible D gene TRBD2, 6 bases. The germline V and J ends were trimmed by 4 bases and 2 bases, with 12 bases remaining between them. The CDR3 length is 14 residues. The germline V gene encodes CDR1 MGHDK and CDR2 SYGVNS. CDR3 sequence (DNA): TGTGCCAGCAGTGGATCGGGACTCGCCTACGAGCAGTACTTC. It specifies CASSGSGLAYEQYF.